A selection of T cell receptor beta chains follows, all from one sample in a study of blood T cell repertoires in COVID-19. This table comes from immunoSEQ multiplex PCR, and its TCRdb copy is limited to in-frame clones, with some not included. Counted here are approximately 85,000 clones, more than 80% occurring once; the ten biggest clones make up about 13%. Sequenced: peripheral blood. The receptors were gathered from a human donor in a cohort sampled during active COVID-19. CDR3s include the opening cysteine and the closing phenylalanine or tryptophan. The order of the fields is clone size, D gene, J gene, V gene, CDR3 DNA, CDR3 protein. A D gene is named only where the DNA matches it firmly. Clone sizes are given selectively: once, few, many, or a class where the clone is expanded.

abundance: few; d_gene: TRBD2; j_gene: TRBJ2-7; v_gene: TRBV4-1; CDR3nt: TGCGCCAGCAGCCGTCGCGGGGGGCTCTCCTACGAGCAGTACTTC; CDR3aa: CASSRRGGLSYEQYF
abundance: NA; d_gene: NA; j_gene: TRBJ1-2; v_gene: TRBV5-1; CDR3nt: TGCGCCAGCACCCCCACAGGGAACCTTCAATATGGCTACACCTTC; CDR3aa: CASTPTGNLQYGYTF
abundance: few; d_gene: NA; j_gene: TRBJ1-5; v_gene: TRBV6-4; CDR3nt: TGTGCCAGCAGTACCCAGAGCAATCAGCCCCAGCATTTT; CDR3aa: CASSTQSNQPQHF
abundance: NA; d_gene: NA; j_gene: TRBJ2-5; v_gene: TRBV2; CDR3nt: TGTGCCAGCAGCTACGGGGGAGAGACCCAGTACTTC; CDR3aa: CASSYGGETQYF
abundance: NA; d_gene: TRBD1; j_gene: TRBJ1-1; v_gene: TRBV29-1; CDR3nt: TGCAGCGTTGAAGGAGGACAGGGGGCTCGGCGAGCGGCTTTCTTT; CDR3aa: CSVEGGQGARRAAFF
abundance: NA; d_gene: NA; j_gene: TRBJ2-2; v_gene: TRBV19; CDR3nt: TGTGCCAGTACCGCGATGAACACCGGGGAGCTGTTTTTT; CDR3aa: CASTAMNTGELFF
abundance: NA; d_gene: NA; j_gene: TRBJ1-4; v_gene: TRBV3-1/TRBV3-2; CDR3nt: TGTGCCAGCAGCCAGCCTCACGCGGCTAATGAAAAACTGTTTTTT; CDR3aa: CASSQPHAANEKLFF
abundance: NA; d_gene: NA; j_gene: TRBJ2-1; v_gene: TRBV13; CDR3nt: TGTGCCAGCAGCTTTGGGACAAGTTACAATGAGCAGTTCTTC; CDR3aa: CASSFGTSYNEQFF
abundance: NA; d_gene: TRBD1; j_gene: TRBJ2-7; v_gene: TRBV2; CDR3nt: TGTGCCAGCAGGGTTCTTTTACAGGGGAGCTACGAGCAGTACTTC; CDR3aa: CASRVLLQGSYEQYF
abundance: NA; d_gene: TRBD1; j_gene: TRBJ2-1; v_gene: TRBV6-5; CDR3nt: TGTGCCAGCAGTAGGGAAATGACAGGGTTTGGGGAGCAGTTCTTC; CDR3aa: CASSREMTGFGEQFF
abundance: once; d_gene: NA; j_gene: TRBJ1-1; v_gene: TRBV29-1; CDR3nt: TGCAGCGTTCAACAACTCCGGGACACTGAAGCTTTCTTT; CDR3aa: CSVQQLRDTEAFF
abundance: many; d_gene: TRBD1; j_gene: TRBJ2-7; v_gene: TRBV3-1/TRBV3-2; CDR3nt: TGTGCCAGCAGACAGGGGACAGGGGCTTTATACGAGCAGTACTTC; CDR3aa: CASRQGTGALYEQYF
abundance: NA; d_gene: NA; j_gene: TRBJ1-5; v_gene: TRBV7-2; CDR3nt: TGTGCCAGCAGCTTGGGGCAGGGTTCGGGCAATCAGCCCCAGCATTTT; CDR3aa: CASSLGQGSGNQPQHF
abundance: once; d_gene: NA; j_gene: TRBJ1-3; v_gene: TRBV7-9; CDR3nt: TGTGCCAGCAGTCCCCCCGGGTATGGTTCTGGAAACACCATATATTTT; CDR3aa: CASSPPGYGSGNTIYF
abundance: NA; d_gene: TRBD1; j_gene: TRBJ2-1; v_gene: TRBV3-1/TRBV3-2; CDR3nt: TGTGCCAGCAGCCAAGATCCCGGGACAGGGGGGGTGAATGAGCAGTTCTTC; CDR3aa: CASSQDPGTGGVNEQFF
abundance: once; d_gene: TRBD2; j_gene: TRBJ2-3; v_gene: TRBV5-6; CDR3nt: TGTGCCAGCAGCTTGTTCCCAGCGGGGGACACAGATACGCAGTATTTT; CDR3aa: CASSLFPAGDTDTQYF
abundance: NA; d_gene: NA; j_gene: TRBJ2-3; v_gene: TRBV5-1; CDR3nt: TGCGCCAGCAGCTTGGACCCGGGCACAGATACGCAGTATTTT; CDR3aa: CASSLDPGTDTQYF
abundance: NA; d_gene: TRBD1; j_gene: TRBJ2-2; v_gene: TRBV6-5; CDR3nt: TGTGCCAGCACGAGGGGGCAGAGCACCGGGGAGCTGTTTTTT; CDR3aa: CASTRGQSTGELFF
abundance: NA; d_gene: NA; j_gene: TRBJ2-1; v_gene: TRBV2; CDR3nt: TGTGCCAGCGGGGGGGCCGGTAGGAATGAGCAGTTCTTC; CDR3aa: CASGGAGRNEQFF
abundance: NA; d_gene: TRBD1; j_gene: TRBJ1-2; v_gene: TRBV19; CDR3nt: TGTGCCAGTACCCCGACAGGGGGCCCCTATGGCTACACCTTC; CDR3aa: CASTPTGGPYGYTF
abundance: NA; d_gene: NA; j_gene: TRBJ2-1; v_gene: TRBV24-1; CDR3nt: TGTGCCACCTCCCCAGCGTCCATCTACAATGAGCAGTTCTTC; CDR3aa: CATSPASIYNEQFF
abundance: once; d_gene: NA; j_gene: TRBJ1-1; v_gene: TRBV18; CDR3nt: TGTGCCAGCTCCCCGACGGACAGTAACACTGAAGCTTTCTTT; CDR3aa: CASSPTDSNTEAFF
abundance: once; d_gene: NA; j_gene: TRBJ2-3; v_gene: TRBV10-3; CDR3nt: TGTGCCATCAGTGTTTCCTCTAGATATACAGATACGCAGTATTTT; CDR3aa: CAISVSSRYTDTQYF
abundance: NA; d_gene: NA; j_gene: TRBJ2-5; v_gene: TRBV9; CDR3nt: TGTGCCAGCAGCGTAGGGGGAGGGGGAAAAGAGACCCAGTACTTC; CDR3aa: CASSVGGGGKETQYF
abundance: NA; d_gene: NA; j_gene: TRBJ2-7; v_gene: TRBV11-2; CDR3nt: TGTGCCAGCAGCTTAGATCTCGGTAGGGTGGGGCCGTTCTCTAACGAGCAGTACTTC; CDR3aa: CASSLDLGRVGPFSNEQYF
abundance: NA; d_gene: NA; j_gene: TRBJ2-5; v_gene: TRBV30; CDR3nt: TGTGCCTGGAGGGTCCTATCAGAGACCCAGTACTTC; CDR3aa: CAWRVLSETQYF
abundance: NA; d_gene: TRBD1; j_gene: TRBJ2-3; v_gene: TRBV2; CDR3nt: TGTGCCAGCAGGGTAGACAGGGGGCGAGCAGATACGCAGTATTTT; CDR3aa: CASRVDRGRADTQYF